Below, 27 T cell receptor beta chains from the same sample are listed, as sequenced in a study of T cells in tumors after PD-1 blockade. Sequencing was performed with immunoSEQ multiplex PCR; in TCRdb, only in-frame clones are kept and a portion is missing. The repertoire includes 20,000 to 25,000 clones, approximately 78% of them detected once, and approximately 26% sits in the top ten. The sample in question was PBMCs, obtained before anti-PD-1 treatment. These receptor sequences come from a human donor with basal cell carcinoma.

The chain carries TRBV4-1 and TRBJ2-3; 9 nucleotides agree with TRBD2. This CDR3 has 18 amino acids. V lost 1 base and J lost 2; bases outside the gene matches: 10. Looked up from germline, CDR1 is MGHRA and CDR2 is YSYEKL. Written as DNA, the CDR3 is TGCGCCAGCAGCCAAGTAGCGGGGGCCTCGACGTCCACAGATACGCAGTATTTT. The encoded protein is CASSQVAGASTSTDTQYF.

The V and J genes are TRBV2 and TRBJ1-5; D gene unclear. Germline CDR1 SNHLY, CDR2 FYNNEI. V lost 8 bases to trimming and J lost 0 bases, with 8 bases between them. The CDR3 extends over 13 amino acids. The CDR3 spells CASRLYSNQPQHF. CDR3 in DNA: TGTGCCAGCCGGCTGTATAGCAATCAGCCCCAGCATTTT.

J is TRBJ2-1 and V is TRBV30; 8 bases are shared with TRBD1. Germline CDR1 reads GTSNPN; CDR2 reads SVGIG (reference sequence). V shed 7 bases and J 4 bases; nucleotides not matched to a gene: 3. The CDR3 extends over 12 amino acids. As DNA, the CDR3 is TGTGCCTACGGACAGGGTTACAATGAGCAGTTCTTC. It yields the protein CAYGQGYNEQFF.

The CDR3 region is CASSEDGQGSGYTF. In DNA, the CDR3 is TGTGCCAGCAGTGAAGACGGACAGGGGAGCGGCTACACCTTC. The chain couples TRBV2 to TRBJ1-2, with 9 bases aligning to TRBD1. The ends lost 1 base at V and 8 bases at J; junction bases unmatched: 5. The CDR3 runs 14 residues. Per germline, CDR1 SNHLY and CDR2 FYNNEI.

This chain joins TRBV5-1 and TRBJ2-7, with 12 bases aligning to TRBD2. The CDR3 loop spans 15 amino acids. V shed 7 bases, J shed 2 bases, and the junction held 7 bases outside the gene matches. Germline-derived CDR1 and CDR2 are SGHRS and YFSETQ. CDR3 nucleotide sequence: TGCGCCAGCGCGACTAGCGGGGGAATGACCTACGAGCAGTACTTC. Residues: CASATSGGMTYEQYF.

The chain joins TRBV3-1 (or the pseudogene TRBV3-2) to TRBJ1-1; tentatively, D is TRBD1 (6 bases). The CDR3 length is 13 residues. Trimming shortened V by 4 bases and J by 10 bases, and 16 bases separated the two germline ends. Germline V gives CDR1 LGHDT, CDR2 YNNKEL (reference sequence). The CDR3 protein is CASSPDRPDRAFF. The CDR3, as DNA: TGTGCCAGCAGCCCCGACAGGCCCGATCGAGCTTTCTTT.

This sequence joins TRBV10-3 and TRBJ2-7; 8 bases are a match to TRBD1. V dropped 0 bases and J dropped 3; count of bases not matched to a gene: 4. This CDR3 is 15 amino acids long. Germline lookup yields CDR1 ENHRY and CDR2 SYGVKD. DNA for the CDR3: TGTGCCATCAGTGAGTCCGGCAGGGGGCTCTACGAGCAGTACTTC. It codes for CAISESGRGLYEQYF.

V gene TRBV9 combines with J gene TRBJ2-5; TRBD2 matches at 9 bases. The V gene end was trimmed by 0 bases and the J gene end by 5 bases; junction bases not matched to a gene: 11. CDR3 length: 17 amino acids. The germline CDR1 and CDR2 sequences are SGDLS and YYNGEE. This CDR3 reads CASSVGGSGGLSETQYF. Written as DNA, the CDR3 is TGTGCCAGCAGCGTAGGGGGTAGCGGGGGTTTAAGTGAGACCCAGTACTTC.

CDR3 nucleotides: TGTGCCAGCAGCTTTGATTGGGCAGGATACGAGCAGTACTTC. This gives the protein CASSFDWAGYEQYF. The chain recombines TRBV7-3 with TRBJ2-7; D gene uncertain. Germline values: CDR1 SGHTA, CDR2 FQGTGA. V was cut by 3 bases and J by 4 bases, with 13 bases left in between. There are 14 residues in the CDR3.

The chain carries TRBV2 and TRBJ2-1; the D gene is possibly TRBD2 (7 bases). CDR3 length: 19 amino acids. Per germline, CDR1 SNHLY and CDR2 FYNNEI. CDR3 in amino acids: CPRCYGWAGAGSSYNEQFF. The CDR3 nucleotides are TGTCCCCGCTGTTACGGGTGGGCGGGGGCGGGGAGCTCCTACAATGAGCAGTTCTTC.

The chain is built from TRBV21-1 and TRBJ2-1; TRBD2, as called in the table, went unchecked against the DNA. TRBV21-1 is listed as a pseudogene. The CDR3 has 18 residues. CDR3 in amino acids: CASSVNGASGRFYNEQFF. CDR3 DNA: TGTGCCAGCAGCGTAAATGGTGCGAGCGGGAGGTTCTACAATGAGCAGTTCTTC.

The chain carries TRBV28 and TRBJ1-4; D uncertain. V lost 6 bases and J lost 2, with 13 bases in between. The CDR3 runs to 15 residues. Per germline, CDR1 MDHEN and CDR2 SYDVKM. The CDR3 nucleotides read TGTGCCAGCAGCTCGCGGGGTATCACTAATGAAAAACTGTTTTTT. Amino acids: CASSSRGITNEKLFF. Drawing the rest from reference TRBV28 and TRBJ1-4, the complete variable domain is DVKVTQSSRYLVKRTGEKVFLECVQDMDHENMFWYRQDPGLGLRLIYFSYDVKMKEKGDIPEGYSVSREKKERFSLILESASTNQTSMYLCASSSRGITNEKLFFGSGTQLSVL.

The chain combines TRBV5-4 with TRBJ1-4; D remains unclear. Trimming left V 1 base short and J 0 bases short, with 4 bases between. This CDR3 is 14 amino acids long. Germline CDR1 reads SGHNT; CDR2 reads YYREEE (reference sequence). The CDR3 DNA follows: TGTGCCAGCAGCTTGTCCGCAACTAATGAAAAACTGTTTTTT. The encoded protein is CASSLSATNEKLFF.

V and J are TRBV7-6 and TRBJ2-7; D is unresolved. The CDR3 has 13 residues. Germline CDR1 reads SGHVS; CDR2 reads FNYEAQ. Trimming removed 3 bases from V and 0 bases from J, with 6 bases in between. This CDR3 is CASSFSTSYEQYF. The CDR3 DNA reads TGTGCCAGCAGCTTTAGTACCTCCTACGAGCAGTACTTC.

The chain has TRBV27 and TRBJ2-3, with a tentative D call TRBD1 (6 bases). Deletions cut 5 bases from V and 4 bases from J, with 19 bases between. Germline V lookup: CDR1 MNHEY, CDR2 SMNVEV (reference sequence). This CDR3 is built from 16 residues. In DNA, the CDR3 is TGTGCCAGCAGTCCGCCCCCAGGGGCATTTGCAGATACGCAGTATTTT. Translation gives CASSPPPGAFADTQYF.

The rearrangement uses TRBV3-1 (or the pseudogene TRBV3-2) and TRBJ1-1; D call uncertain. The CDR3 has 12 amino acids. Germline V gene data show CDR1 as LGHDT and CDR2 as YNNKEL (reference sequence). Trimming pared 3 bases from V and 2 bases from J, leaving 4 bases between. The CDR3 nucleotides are TGTGCCAGCAGCCAGACAAACACTGAAGCTTTCTTT. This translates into CASSQTNTEAFF.

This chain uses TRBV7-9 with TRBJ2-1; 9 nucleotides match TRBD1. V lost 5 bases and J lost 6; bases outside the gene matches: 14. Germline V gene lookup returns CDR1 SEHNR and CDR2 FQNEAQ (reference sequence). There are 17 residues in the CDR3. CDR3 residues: CASSPRGGTGIVNEQFF. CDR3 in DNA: TGTGCCAGCAGCCCTCGCGGTGGGACAGGGATCGTCAATGAGCAGTTCTTC.

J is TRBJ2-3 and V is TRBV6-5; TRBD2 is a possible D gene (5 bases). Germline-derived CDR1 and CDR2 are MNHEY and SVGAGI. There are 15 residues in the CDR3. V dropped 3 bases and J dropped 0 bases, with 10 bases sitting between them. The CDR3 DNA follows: TGTGCCAGCAGTTATGAAACGGGAAGCACAGATACGCAGTATTTT. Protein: CASSYETGSTDTQYF.

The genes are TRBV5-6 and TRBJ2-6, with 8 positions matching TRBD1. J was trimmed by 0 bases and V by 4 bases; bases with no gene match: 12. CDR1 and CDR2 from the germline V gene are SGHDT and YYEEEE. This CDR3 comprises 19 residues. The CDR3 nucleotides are TGTGCCAGCAGCCGAATGGGACAGGCTCAACGCTCTGGGGCCAACGTCCTGACTTTC. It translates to CASSRMGQAQRSGANVLTF.

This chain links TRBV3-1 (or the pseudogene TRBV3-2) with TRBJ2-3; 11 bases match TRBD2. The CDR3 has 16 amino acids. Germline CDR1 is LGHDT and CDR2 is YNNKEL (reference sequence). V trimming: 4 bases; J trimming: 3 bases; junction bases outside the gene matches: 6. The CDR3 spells CASSLGTSGDTDTQYF. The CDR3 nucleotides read TGTGCCAGCAGCCTTGGGACTAGCGGAGATACAGATACGCAGTATTTT.

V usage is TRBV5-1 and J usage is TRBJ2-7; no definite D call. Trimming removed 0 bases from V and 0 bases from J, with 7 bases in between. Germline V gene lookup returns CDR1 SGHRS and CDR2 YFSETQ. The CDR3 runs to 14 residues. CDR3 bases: TGCGCCAGCAGCTTGGATGTGAGCTCCTACGAGCAGTACTTC. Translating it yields CASSLDVSSYEQYF. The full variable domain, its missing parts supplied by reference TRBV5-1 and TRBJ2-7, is KAGVTQTPRYLIKTRGQQVTLSCSPISGHRSVSWYQQTPGQGLQFLFEYFSETQRNKGNFPGRFSGRQFSNSRSEMNVSTLELGDSALYLCASSLDVSSYEQYFGPGTRLTVT.

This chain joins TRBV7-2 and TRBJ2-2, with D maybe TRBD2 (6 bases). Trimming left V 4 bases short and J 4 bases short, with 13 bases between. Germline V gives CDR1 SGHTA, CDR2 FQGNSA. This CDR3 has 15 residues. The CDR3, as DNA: TGTGCCAGCAGCTACAGAAGGGGAGGCACCGGGGAGCTGTTTTTT. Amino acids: CASSYRRGGTGELFF.

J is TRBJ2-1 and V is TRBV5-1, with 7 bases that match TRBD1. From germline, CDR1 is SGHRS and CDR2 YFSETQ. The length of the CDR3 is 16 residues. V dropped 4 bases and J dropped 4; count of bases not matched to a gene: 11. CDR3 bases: TGCGCCAGCAGCCAGAACCCGGGACAGCTTTACAATGAGCAGTTCTTC. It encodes CASSQNPGQLYNEQFF.

The CDR3 loop is CATSDGPGVGPSYNEQFF. The CDR3 nucleotides are TGTGCCACCAGTGACGGGCCAGGGGTGGGACCCTCCTACAATGAGCAGTTCTTC. The chain combines TRBV24-1 with TRBJ2-1; D perhaps matches TRBD1 (6 bases). Between the trimmed V and J ends, which lost 4 bases and 0 bases, there was a span of 18 bases. The germline V gene has CDR1 KGHDR and CDR2 SFDVKD. The CDR3 contains 18 residues.

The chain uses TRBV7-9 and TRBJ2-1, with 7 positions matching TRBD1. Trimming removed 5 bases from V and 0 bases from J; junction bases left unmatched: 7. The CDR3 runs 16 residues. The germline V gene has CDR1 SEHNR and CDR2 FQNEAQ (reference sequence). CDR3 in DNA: TGTGCCAGCAGCCCCAGGACAGGTAGCTCCTACAATGAGCAGTTCTTC. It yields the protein CASSPRTGSSYNEQFF.

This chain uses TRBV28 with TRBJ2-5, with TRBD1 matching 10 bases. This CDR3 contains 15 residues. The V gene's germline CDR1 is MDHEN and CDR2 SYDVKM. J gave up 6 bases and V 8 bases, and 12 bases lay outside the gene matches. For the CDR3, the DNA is TGTGCCAGCGTCTATGACAGGGGGCTGGGTAAGACCCAGTACTTC. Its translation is CASVYDRGLGKTQYF.

CDR3 DNA: TGTGCCAGTAGTATGGGACTAGCGGGAGGAGAGACCCAGTACTTC. This gives the protein CASSMGLAGGETQYF. The chain links TRBV19 to TRBJ2-5; 15 nucleotides agree with TRBD2. CDR3 length: 15 residues. The germline CDR1 and CDR2 sequences are LNHDA and SQIVND (reference sequence). V lost 3 bases to trimming and J lost 4 bases; unmatched junction nucleotides: 0.